Each of the 3 T cell receptor beta chains below was sequenced from the same sample in a study of T cells in Graves' hyperthyroidism and ophthalmopathy. Amplification targeted TCR beta CDR3 regions from RNA transcripts. The study used the HTBI primer set for a first-round RT-PCR of the TCR CDR3. TCRdb reanalysed the multiplex PCR reads using MiXCR and keeps one entry per CDR3 protein. This table has 300,000 to 450,000 distinct CDR3 sequences, 20% to 30% appearing once. The source material was blood. The source of these receptors is a man in his fifties with Graves' hyperthyroidism.

This clonotype was seen only a few times. This chain connects TRBV13 to TRBJ2-1; 9 nucleotides line up with TRBD2. The germline gives CDR1 PRHDT, CDR2 FYEKMQ (reference sequence). The CDR3 is made up of 16 amino acids. V was pared by 5 bases and J by 0 bases, with 5 bases of the junction left unmatched. The CDR3 DNA reads TGTGCCAGCAGCACCCTTAGCGGGAGCTCCTACAATGAGCAGTTCTTC. Translation gives CASSTLSGSSYNEQFF.

The V and J genes are TRBV6-1 and TRBJ2-7, with 12 bases that match TRBD2. This CDR3 spans 16 amino acids. Germline CDR1 reads MNHNS; CDR2 reads SASEGT. Losses at the gene ends were 6 bases for V and 6 bases for J; bases not matched to a gene: 12. For the CDR3, the DNA is TGTGCCAGCAGGGGACTAGCGGGCGCAGGCCCACGCGAGCAGTACTTC. This sequence encodes CASRGLAGAGPREQYF.

This clonotype has more than one count but fewer than ten. The CDR3: CASSSDFYNEQFF. CDR3 nucleotide sequence: TGCGCCAGCAGCTCCGACTTCTACAATGAGCAGTTCTTC. This chain links TRBV5-1 with TRBJ2-1, with no clear D. CDR1 is SGHRS, CDR2 YFSETQ, per germline. The CDR3 is 13 amino acids. The V and J ends lost 3 bases and 3 bases respectively, with 7 bases between them. Drawing the rest from reference TRBV5-1 and TRBJ2-1, the complete variable domain is KAGVTQTPRYLIKTRGQQVTLSCSPISGHRSVSWYQQTPGQGLQFLFEYFSETQRNKGNFPGRFSGRQFSNSRSEMNVSTLELGDSALYLCASSSDFYNEQFFGPGTRLTVL.